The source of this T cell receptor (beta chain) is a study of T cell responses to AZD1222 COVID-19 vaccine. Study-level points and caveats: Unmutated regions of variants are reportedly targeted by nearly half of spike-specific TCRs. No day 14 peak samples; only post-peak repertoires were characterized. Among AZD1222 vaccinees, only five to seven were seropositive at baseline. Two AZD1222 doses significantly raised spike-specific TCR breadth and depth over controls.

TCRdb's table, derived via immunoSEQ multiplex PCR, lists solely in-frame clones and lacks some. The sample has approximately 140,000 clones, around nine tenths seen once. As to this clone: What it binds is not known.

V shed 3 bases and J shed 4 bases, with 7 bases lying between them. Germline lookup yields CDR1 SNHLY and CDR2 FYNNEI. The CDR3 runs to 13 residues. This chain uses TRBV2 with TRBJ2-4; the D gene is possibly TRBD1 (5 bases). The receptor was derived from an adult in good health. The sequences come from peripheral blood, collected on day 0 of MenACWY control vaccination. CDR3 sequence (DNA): TGTGCCAGCAGTGAGACAGAGAAAAACATTCAGTACTTC. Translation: CASSETEKNIQYF.